Presented here are 3 T cell receptor beta chains from one specimen sequenced in a study of regulatory T cells in long-lasting Graves disease. Time point: persistent/refractory GD, antithyroid drugs over 5 years with positive TRAb. Researchers made the TCR library from RNA that was extracted from PBMCs. Arm-PCR of CDR3 regions with iRepertoire HTBI primers generated TCR beta libraries. In TCRdb, the multiplex PCR reads were re-called with MiXCR into one record per CDR3 protein. This table holds about 660,000 distinct CDR3 sequences, 25% to 35% found once. The sample consisted of peripheral blood mononuclear cells (PBMCs), taken when the disease was refractory, from a patient treated with antithyroid drugs. These receptors all come from a female donor with Graves disease.

This chain links TRBV5-1 with TRBJ1-2; 7 bases map to TRBD1. The trim removed 4 bases at V and 4 bases at J, leaving 10 bases unmatched. Germline CDR1 reads SGHRS; CDR2 reads YFSETQ. The CDR3 is made up of 15 amino acids. The CDR3 DNA reads as TGCGCCAGCAGCGATCCGGGACAGCACTTCTATGGCTACACCTTC. Protein: CASSDPGQHFYGYTF.

This chain connects TRBV7-6 to TRBJ2-5; 10 positions agree with TRBD1. The CDR3 has 16 residues. The germline gives CDR1 SGHVS, CDR2 FNYEAQ. The V segment lost 5 bases and the J segment 4 bases; nucleotides outside the gene matches: 10. The CDR3 bases are TGTGCCAGCAGCGAACCCGGGACAGGGGAGGGAGAGACCCAGTACTTC. This translates into CASSEPGTGEGETQYF.

For this clonotype: The conserved closing phenylalanine or tryptophan is absent in this CDR3, likely reflecting a read error. V and J are TRBV20-1 and TRBJ1-2; 7 positions match TRBD1. V was clipped by 4 bases and J by 3 bases; unmatched bases: 2. The CDR3 runs to 12 residues. Germline CDR1 and CDR2: DFQATT and SNEGSKA (reference sequence). The CDR3 protein is CSATGTDYGYTL. As DNA, the CDR3 is TGCAGTGCTACCGGGACAGACTATGGCTACACCCTC.